This T cell receptor beta chain was observed in a study of OX40 agonist ivuxolimab in advanced cancers. Study-wide background: Melanoma, hepatocellular carcinoma, head and neck or renal cell cancer occurred in dose-escalation patients. Prior checkpoint blockade (anti-PD-1, anti-PD-L1 or anti-CTLA-4) was permitted; less than 45% had it. The study's findings and limits: On average, CD8+ T cells had more expanded clones than CD4+. People who partly responded at 0.1-3.0 mg/kg had some of the least clonal expansion seen.

Concerning this clone: Its antigen is unidentified.

The protocol was immunoSEQ multiplex PCR, while the TCRdb copy is restricted to in-frame clones and leaves out a portion. Among some 90,000 clones listed, more than 75% were seen once. This receptor was obtained from an adult with an advanced solid tumor such as melanoma, head and neck, liver or kidney cancer. Specimen: CD4+ or CD8+ T cells sorted from blood, collected in a trial of the OX40 agonist ivuxolimab.

For the CDR3, the DNA is TGTGCCAGTAGTCCCGCGAGGACTAGCATTGAAGAGACCCAGTACTTC. It specifies CASSPARTSIEETQYF. The V and J genes are TRBV19 and TRBJ2-5; the match to TRBD2 covers 8 bases. This CDR3 is built from 16 residues. Germline loops: CDR1 LNHDA, CDR2 SQIVND (reference sequence). The V gene end was trimmed by 5 bases and the J gene end by 3 bases; junction bases not matched to a gene: 11.